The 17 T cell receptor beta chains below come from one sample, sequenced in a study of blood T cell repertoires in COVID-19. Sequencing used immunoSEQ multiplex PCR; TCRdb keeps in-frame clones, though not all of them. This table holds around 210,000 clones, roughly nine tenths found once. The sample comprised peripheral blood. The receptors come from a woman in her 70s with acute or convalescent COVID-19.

CDR3 DNA sequence: TGTGCCAGCAGCGGCCGGGACACCTCCTATGGCTACACCTTC. It translates to CASSGRDTSYGYTF. The rearrangement joins TRBV7-2 to TRBJ1-2; D perhaps matches TRBD1 (6 bases). V was clipped by 5 bases and J by 4 bases, with 14 bases between them. There are 14 residues in the CDR3. Germline V gene lookup returns CDR1 SGHTA and CDR2 FQGNSA.

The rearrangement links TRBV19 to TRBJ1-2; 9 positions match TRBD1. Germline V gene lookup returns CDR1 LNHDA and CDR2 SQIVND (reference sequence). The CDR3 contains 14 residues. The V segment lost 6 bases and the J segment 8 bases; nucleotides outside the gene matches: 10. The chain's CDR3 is CASRTGGYSLGYTF. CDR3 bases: TGTGCCAGTAGGACAGGGGGATACTCACTAGGCTACACCTTC.

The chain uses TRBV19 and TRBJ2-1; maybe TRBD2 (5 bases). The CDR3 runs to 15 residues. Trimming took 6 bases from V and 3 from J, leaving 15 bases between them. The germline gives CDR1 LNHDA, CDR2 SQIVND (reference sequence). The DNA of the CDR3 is TGTGCCAGTAGCCCTAGGGAGCGGTTCTACAATGAGCAGTTCTTC. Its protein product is CASSPRERFYNEQFF.

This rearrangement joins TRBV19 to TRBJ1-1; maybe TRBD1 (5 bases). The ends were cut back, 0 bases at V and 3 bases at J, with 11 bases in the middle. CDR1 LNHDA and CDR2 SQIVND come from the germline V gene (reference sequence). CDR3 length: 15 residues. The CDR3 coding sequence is TGTGCCAGTAGTATAGATGGGGCGGGAGACACTGAAGCTTTCTTT. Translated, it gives CASSIDGAGDTEAFF.

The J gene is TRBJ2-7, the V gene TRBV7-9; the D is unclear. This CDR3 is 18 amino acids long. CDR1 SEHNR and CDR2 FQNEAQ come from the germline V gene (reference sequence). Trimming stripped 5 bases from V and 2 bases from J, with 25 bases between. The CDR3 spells CASSPSTAARSYTYEQYF. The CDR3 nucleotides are TGTGCCAGCAGCCCAAGCACGGCCGCCAGGTCTTATACCTACGAGCAGTACTTC.

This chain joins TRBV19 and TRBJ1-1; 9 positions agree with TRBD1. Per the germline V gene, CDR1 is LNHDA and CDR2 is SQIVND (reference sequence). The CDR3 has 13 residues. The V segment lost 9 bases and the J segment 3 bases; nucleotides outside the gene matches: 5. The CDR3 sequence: CASRRDRDTEAFF. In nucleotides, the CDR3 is TGTGCCAGCCGCCGGGACAGGGACACTGAAGCTTTCTTT.

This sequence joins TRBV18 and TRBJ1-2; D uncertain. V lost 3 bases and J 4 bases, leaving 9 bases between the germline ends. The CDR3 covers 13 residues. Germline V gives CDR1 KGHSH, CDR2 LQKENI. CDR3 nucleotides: TGTGCCAGCTCACCCCCTCTCCGCTATGGCTACACCTTC. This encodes CASSPPLRYGYTF. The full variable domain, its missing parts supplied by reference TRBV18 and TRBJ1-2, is NAGVMQNPRHLVRRRGQEARLRCSPMKGHSHVYWYRQLPEEGLKFMVYLQKENIIDESGMPKERFSAEFPKEGPSILRIQQVVRGDSAAYFCASSPPLRYGYTFGSGTRLTVV.

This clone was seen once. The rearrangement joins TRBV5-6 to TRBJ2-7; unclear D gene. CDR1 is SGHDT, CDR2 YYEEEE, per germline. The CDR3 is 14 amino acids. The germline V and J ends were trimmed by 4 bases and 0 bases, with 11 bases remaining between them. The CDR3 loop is CASSLIGTSYEQYF. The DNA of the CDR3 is TGTGCCAGCAGCCTGATTGGCACCTCCTACGAGCAGTACTTC.

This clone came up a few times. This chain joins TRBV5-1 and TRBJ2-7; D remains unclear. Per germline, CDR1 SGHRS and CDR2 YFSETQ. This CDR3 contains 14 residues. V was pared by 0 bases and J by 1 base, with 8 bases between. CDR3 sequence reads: CASSLAARSYEQYF. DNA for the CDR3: TGCGCCAGCAGCTTGGCCGCCAGGTCCTACGAGCAGTACTTC. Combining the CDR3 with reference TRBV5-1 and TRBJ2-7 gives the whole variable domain KAGVTQTPRYLIKTRGQQVTLSCSPISGHRSVSWYQQTPGQGLQFLFEYFSETQRNKGNFPGRFSGRQFSNSRSEMNVSTLELGDSALYLCASSLAARSYEQYFGPGTRLTVT.

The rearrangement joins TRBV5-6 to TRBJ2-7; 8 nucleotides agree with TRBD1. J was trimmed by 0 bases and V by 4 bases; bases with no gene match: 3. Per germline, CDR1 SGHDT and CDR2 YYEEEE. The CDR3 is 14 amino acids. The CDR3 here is CASSMDRVSYEQYF. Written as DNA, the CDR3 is TGTGCCAGCAGCATGGACAGGGTCTCCTACGAGCAGTACTTC.

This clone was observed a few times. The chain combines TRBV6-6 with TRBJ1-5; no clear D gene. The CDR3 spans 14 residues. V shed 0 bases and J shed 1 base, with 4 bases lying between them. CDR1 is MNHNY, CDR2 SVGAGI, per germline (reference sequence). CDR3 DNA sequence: TGTGCCAGCAGTTACTCGGGCAGCAATCAGCCCCAGCATTTT. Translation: CASSYSGSNQPQHF.

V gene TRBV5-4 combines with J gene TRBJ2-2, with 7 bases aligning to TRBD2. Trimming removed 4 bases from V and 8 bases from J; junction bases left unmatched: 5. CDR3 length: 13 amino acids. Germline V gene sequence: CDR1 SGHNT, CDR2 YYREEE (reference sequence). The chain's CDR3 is CASSNRTRGELFF. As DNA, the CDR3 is TGTGCCAGCAGCAACCGGACTAGGGGGGAGCTGTTTTTT.

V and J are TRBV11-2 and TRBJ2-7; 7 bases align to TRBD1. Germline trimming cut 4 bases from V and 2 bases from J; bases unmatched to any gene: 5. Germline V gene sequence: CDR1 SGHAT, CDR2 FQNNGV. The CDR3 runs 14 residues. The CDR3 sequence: CASSSQTGTYEQYF. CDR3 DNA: TGTGCCAGCAGCTCGCAGACAGGGACCTACGAGCAGTACTTC.

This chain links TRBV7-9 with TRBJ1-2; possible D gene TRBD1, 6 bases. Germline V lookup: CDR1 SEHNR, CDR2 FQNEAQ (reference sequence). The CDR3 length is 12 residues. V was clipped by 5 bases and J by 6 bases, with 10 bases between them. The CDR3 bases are TGTGCCAGCAGCGAAGACAGGAATGGCTACACCTTC. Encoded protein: CASSEDRNGYTF.

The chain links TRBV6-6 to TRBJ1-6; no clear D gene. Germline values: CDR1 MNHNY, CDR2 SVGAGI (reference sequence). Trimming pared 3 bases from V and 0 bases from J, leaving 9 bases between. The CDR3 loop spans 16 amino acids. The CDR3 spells CASSYSSGSYNSPLHF. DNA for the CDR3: TGTGCCAGCAGTTATTCATCCGGCTCCTATAATTCACCCCTCCACTTT.

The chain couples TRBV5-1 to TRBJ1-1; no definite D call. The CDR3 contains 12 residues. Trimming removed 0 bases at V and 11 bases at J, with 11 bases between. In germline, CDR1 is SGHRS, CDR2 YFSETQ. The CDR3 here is CASSLGSGGAFF. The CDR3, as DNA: TGCGCCAGCAGCTTGGGAAGCGGTGGGGCTTTCTTT.

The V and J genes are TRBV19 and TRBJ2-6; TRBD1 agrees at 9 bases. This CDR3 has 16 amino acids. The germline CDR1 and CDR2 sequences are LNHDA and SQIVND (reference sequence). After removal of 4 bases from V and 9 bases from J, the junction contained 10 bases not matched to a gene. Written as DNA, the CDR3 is TGTGCCAGTAGTACTACCCGGACAGGGGTGGTCAACGTCCTGACTTTC. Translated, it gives CASSTTRTGVVNVLTF.